The 25 T cell receptor beta chains reported below all come from one sample, sequenced in a study of beta chain features in type 1 diabetes. Reverse transcription of all isolated RNA meant that expressed TCRB transcripts were sequenced. Produced via immunoSEQ multiplex PCR; TCRdb's table is partial and in-frame only. The sample lists 970,000 or so clones, about a sixth occurring once. Sequencing was performed on naive CD4+ T cells from blood. These TCRs come from a woman between 18 and 29 years old in good health.

This clone was seen more than once but under ten times. V is TRBV5-4 and J is TRBJ2-3; 11 bases are shared with TRBD2. With 3 bases clipped from V and 7 bases from J, the junction kept 7 bases outside the gene matches. The CDR3 has 15 residues. CDR1 is SGHNT and CDR2 is YYREEE in the germline V gene (reference sequence). CDR3 in amino acids: CASSSGTSGWNTQYF. The CDR3 bases are TGTGCCAGCAGCTCCGGGACTAGCGGTTGGAATACGCAGTATTTT.

This clone showed up just a few times. The chain recombines TRBV13 with TRBJ1-3, with TRBD1 as a possible D gene (6 bases). Germline V gives CDR1 PRHDT, CDR2 FYEKMQ (reference sequence). Trimming cost V 5 bases and J 4 bases, with 12 bases left between them. This CDR3 contains 14 residues. As DNA, the CDR3 is TGTGCCAGCAGCAGCACGGGGGCCGGAAACACCATATATTTT. It encodes CASSSTGAGNTIYF.

There are a few counts of this clone. The rearrangement uses TRBV5-1 and TRBJ2-7; D is unresolved. V was clipped by 2 bases and J by 3 bases, with 6 bases between them. In germline, CDR1 is SGHRS, CDR2 YFSETQ. The CDR3 loop spans 12 amino acids. The CDR3 loop is CASSLSRYEQYF. CDR3 nucleotide sequence: TGCGCCAGCAGCTTATCCCGCTACGAGCAGTACTTC.

This clone was counted a few times. The CDR3 coding sequence is TGTGCCAGCAGCCAGCAAGGTCTAACCTACGAGCAGTACTTC. This gives the protein CASSQQGLTYEQYF. The V call is TRBV4-2, the J call TRBJ2-7; no firm D call. CDR3 length equals 14 residues. Germline V CDR1 and CDR2: LGHNA, YNFKEQ. V was clipped by 3 bases and J by 2 bases, with 11 bases between them.

V gene TRBV19 combines with J gene TRBJ2-7; the D call may be TRBD1 or TRBD2 (6 bases each). V was shortened by 6 bases and J by 3 bases, with 15 bases between the two germline ends. Per the germline V gene, CDR1 is LNHDA and CDR2 is SQIVND (reference sequence). The CDR3 spans 14 residues. This CDR3 is CASSPTGGGYEQYF. Here the CDR3 DNA reads TGTGCCAGTAGCCCCACCGGAGGGGGCTACGAGCAGTACTTC.

The chain links TRBV5-8 to TRBJ2-3; D perhaps matches TRBD2 (6 bases). This CDR3 is built from 15 residues. V lost 3 bases and J 11 bases, leaving 22 bases between the germline ends. CDR1 is SGHTS, CDR2 YDEGEE, per germline. The CDR3 sequence: CASSWSGGLGSWQYF. CDR3 DNA sequence: TGTGCCAGCAGCTGGAGTGGGGGACTGGGGTCGTGGCAGTATTTT.

This clone was recorded a few times. The chain joins TRBV28 to TRBJ1-5, with a weak D call TRBD1 (6 bases). Per germline, CDR1 MDHEN and CDR2 SYDVKM. V was trimmed by 3 bases and J by 6 bases, leaving 15 bases between them. The CDR3 spans 15 residues. The CDR3 loop reads CASSFTGRDSQPQHF. As DNA, the CDR3 is TGTGCCAGCAGTTTCACAGGGCGGGATAGTCAGCCCCAGCATTTT.

This clone was counted between two and nine times. This chain connects TRBV5-1 to TRBJ2-5, with 7 bases identical to TRBD1. The CDR3 spans 13 residues. V was clipped by 5 bases and J by 3 bases; unmatched bases: 4. Germline V gene lookup returns CDR1 SGHRS and CDR2 YFSETQ. In nucleotides, the CDR3 is TGCGCCAGCAGACGACAGGGAGAAGAGACCCAGTACTTC. It specifies CASRRQGEETQYF.

This clone was observed a handful of times. This chain's CDR3 is CASSPRTGNEKLFF. The CDR3 DNA reads TGTGCCAGCAGCCCTCGGACAGGGAATGAAAAACTGTTTTTT. The chain links TRBV14 to TRBJ1-4; TRBD1 aligns across 8 bases. CDR1 is SGHDN, CDR2 FVKESK, per germline. Trimming removed 4 bases from V and 5 bases from J; junction bases left unmatched: 3. The CDR3 has 14 residues. Using reference TRBV14 and TRBJ1-4 for the parts outside the CDR3, the full variable domain is EAGVTQFPSHSVIEKGQTVTLRCDPISGHDNLYWYRRVMGKEIKFLLHFVKESKQDESGMPNNRFLAERTGGTYSTLKVQPAELEDSGVYFCASSPRTGNEKLFFGSGTQLSVL.

This sequence joins TRBV19 and TRBJ1-1; 8 bases match TRBD1. The germline V gene has CDR1 LNHDA and CDR2 SQIVND (reference sequence). V lost 6 bases to trimming and J lost 5 bases; unmatched junction nucleotides: 17. CDR3 size: 17 residues. The CDR3 DNA reads TGTGCCAGTAGCAGACCCGAATCAAGACAGGGGAGGACTGAAGCTTTCTTT. Its protein product is CASSRPESRQGRTEAFF. The full variable domain, completed using reference TRBV19 and TRBJ1-1, is DGGITQSPKYLFRKEGQNVTLSCEQNLNHDAMYWYRQDPGQGLRLIYYSQIVNDFQKGDIAEGYSVSREKKESFPLTVTSAQKNPTAFYLCASSRPESRQGRTEAFFGQGTRLTVV.

This chain connects TRBV6-6 to TRBJ2-7; 7 bases match TRBD1. Germline trimming cut 5 bases from V and 3 bases from J; bases unmatched to any gene: 4. This CDR3 has 13 amino acids. CDR1 and CDR2 from the germline V gene are MNHNY and SVGAGI (reference sequence). The CDR3 sequence: CASSQGVYYEQYF. The CDR3 nucleotides read TGTGCCAGCAGTCAGGGGGTATACTACGAGCAGTACTTC.

The chain has TRBV4-3 and TRBJ2-7; TRBD2 matches 9 bases. V gave up 4 bases and J gave up 4 bases; unmatched junction bases: 5. In germline, CDR1 is LGHNA, CDR2 YSLEER. The length of the CDR3 is 14 residues. This CDR3 is CASSPSGIGYEQYF. CDR3 in DNA: TGCGCCAGCAGCCCTAGCGGGATAGGATACGAGCAGTACTTC.

This clone was detected a few times. The chain combines TRBV2 with TRBJ1-1; D is perhaps TRBD1 (5 bases). This CDR3 is built from 14 residues. The germline V gene has CDR1 SNHLY and CDR2 FYNNEI. Trimming left V 2 bases short and J 5 bases short, with 12 bases between. In DNA form, the CDR3 reads TGTGCCAGCAGTGAACGGTCGGGGGGAACTGAAGCTTTCTTT. Translating it yields CASSERSGGTEAFF. Complete variable domain (other parts from reference TRBV2 and TRBJ1-1): EPEVTQTPSHQVTQMGQEVILRCVPISNHLYFYWYRQILGQKVEFLVSFYNNEISEKSEIFDDQFSVERPDGSNFTLKIRSTKLEDSAMYFCASSERSGGTEAFFGQGTRLTVV.

This clone was picked up a small number of times. This rearrangement joins TRBV6-5 to TRBJ2-6; unclear D gene. CDR3 length: 16 amino acids. Trimming took 0 bases from V and 2 from J, leaving 8 bases between them. Germline lookup yields CDR1 MNHEY and CDR2 SVGAGI. The CDR3 here is CASSYSRLPGANVLTF. CDR3 in DNA: TGTGCCAGCAGTTACTCGAGACTTCCTGGGGCCAACGTCCTGACTTTC.

The V gene is TRBV7-9, the J gene TRBJ2-2, with TRBD2 as a possible D gene (5 bases). CDR1 is SEHNR and CDR2 is FQNEAQ in the germline V gene (reference sequence). The ends were cut back, 2 bases at V and 9 bases at J, with 22 bases in the middle. This CDR3 comprises 17 residues. The CDR3 sequence is CASSLRSQLVPSRELFF. In DNA form, the CDR3 reads TGTGCCAGCAGCTTAAGGTCCCAACTAGTACCCTCCAGGGAGCTGTTTTTT.

This clone showed up just a few times. V gene TRBV29-1 combines with J gene TRBJ1-1; D remains ambiguous. V shed 6 bases and J shed 1 base, with 18 bases lying between them. Germline CDR1 SQVTM, CDR2 ANQGSEA. The CDR3 contains 15 residues. CDR3 DNA sequence: TGCAGCGTCATACGCAGTCAGTGGAGGAACACTGAAGCTTTCTTT. This gives the protein CSVIRSQWRNTEAFF.

In its sample, this clone was seen a few times. The chain recombines TRBV4-3 with TRBJ2-5; D unclear. This CDR3 has 15 amino acids. Trimming left V 0 bases short and J 1 base short, with 9 bases between. Germline CDR1 is LGHNA and CDR2 is YSLEER. The CDR3 DNA is TGCGCCAGCAGCCAAGATAGAGGCAGCCAAGAGACCCAGTACTTC. Protein: CASSQDRGSQETQYF.

The chain uses TRBV28 and TRBJ2-7; 7 nucleotides match TRBD1. Germline-derived CDR1 and CDR2 are MDHEN and SYDVKM. The CDR3 consists of 15 residues. V shed 3 bases, J shed 2 bases, and the junction held 7 bases outside the gene matches. CDR3 protein: CASSFYPQGAYEQYF. The CDR3 coding sequence is TGTGCCAGCAGTTTCTATCCTCAGGGGGCCTACGAGCAGTACTTC.

This clone was counted only a few times. This chain links TRBV28 with TRBJ2-3; perhaps TRBD1 as D (6 bases). Per the germline V gene, CDR1 is MDHEN and CDR2 is SYDVKM. The CDR3 runs 15 residues. V lost 6 bases to trimming and J lost 0 bases, with 13 bases between them. The CDR3 DNA reads TGTGCCAGCAGCCCAGGGGCGACTAGCACAGATACGCAGTATTTT. It translates to CASSPGATSTDTQYF.

The V call is TRBV6-5, the J call TRBJ2-3, with no clear D. The CDR3 covers 12 residues. Trimming removed 4 bases from V and 4 bases from J, with 6 bases in between. Germline V gene sequence: CDR1 MNHEY, CDR2 SVGAGI. CDR3 in amino acids: CASSSAADTQYF. The CDR3 nucleotides read TGTGCCAGCAGTTCGGCGGCAGATACGCAGTATTTT.

A few counts support this clone. This chain connects TRBV5-4 to TRBJ2-5; D not certain. CDR1 is SGHNT, CDR2 YYREEE, per germline (reference sequence). The CDR3 totals 16 residues. Deletions cut 4 bases from V and 1 base from J, with 17 bases between. The CDR3 nucleotides read TGTGCCAGCAGCACGTCCGCGGCAGAAAGCCAAGAGACCCAGTACTTC. This codes for CASSTSAAESQETQYF.

About this clone: Different DNA sequences within this sample yield the same CDR3. The chain carries TRBV7-9 and TRBJ2-3, with D unclear. Germline CDR1 and CDR2: SEHNR and FQNEAQ (reference sequence). The V end lost 2 bases, the J end lost 6 bases, and 6 bases lay between the germline ends. The CDR3 extends over 12 amino acids. The CDR3 region has the DNA TGTGCCAGCAGCTTAATTTCCGATACGCAGTATTTT. This encodes CASSLISDTQYF. The full variable domain, its missing parts supplied by reference TRBV7-9 and TRBJ2-3, is DTGVSQNPRHKITKRGQNVTFRCDPISEHNRLYWYRQTLGQGPEFLTYFQNEAQLEKSRLLSDRFSAERPKGSFSTLEIQRTEQGDSAMYLCASSLISDTQYFGPGTRLTVL.

This clone was picked up a small number of times. The CDR3 loop is CASSLRGYTDTQYF. CDR3 nucleotides: TGTGCCAGCAGCTTACGTGGTTACACAGATACGCAGTATTTT. The J gene is TRBJ2-3, the V gene TRBV7-9; D not certain. CDR1 SEHNR and CDR2 FQNEAQ come from the germline V gene (reference sequence). This CDR3 spans 14 amino acids. Trimming removed 2 bases at V and 2 bases at J, with 8 bases between.

The chain has TRBV5-1 and TRBJ1-1; D is ambiguous. The CDR3 spans 14 residues. Germline CDR1 SGHRS, CDR2 YFSETQ. V lost 1 base and J lost 0, with 7 bases in between. As DNA, the CDR3 is TGCGCCAGCAGCTTGAGACCGATGAACACTGAAGCTTTCTTT. Its translation: CASSLRPMNTEAFF.

Here the CDR3 reads CASSPGSWETQYF. The CDR3 bases are TGTGCCAGCAGCCCGGGATCTTGGGAGACCCAGTACTTC. This chain uses TRBV7-3 with TRBJ2-5; weak D call: TRBD2 (5 bases). V was trimmed by 5 bases and J by 5 bases, leaving 12 bases between them. The germline gives CDR1 SGHTA, CDR2 FQGTGA. The CDR3 has 13 residues. Together with reference TRBV7-3 and TRBJ2-5, the CDR3 gives the full variable domain: GAGVSQTPSNKVTEKGKYVELRCDPISGHTALYWYRQSLGQGPEFLIYFQGTGAADDSGLPNDRFFAVRPEGSVSTLKIQRTERGDSAVYLCASSPGSWETQYFGPGTRLLVL.